These T cell receptor beta chains were read from a single sample in a study of blood T cell repertoires in COVID-19. Measured with immunoSEQ multiplex PCR; TCRdb has only the in-frame clones, and not every one. The table has about 50,000 clones, 86% seen once. Specimen: peripheral blood. The receptors originated from an older woman with acute or convalescent COVID-19. The CDR3 runs from the conserved cysteine through the conserved F or W. D genes are given only for firm matches. Where a row states a size, it is once, few, many or the class of an expanded clone; other rows omit it.

TRBJ2-7 | . | TRBV12-3/TRBV12-4 | . | TGTGCCAGCAGCCGGGTTAAGGCCGAGCAGTACTTC | CASSRVKAEQYF
TRBJ2-2 | . | TRBV11-1 | once | TGTGCCAGCAGCTTTTTCGTTGTCGGCGGGGAGCTGTTTTTT | CASSFFVVGGELFF
TRBJ1-1 | . | TRBV4-1 | . | TGCGCCAGCAGCCCCGAGGCAGTTAACACTGAAGCTTTCTTT | CASSPEAVNTEAFF
TRBJ2-5 | . | TRBV30 | . | TGTGCCTGGAGTGGTGGAGGGAAACAAGAGACCCAGTACTTC | CAWSGGGKQETQYF
TRBJ2-7 | . | TRBV5-4 | . | TGTGCCAGCGGCAACAGGGTAACCTACGAGCAGTACTTC | CASGNRVTYEQYF
TRBJ1-1 | . | TRBV7-8 | . | TGTGCCAGCAGCTCGTCAGCGGGACACATGAACACTGAAGCTTTCTTT | CASSSSAGHMNTEAFF
TRBJ1-4 | TRBD1 | TRBV24-1 | . | TGTGCCACCAGTGACTCGAGACAGGGCGGAGTTGCAACTAATGAAAAACTGTTTTTT | CATSDSRQGGVATNEKLFF
TRBJ2-7 | . | TRBV6-6 | . | TGTGCCAGCAGCCTCACTGACAGGTTCGTGTACGAGCAGTACTTC | CASSLTDRFVYEQYF
TRBJ2-7 | TRBD2 | TRBV5-1 | . | TGCGCCAGCAGCTTGGGCCCTAGCGGGAGGGCCGCCGAGCAGTACTTC | CASSLGPSGRAAEQYF
TRBJ1-5 | TRBD1 | TRBV2 | . | TGTGCCAGCGGTGACAGGGGCACGAATCAGCCCCAGCATTTT | CASGDRGTNQPQHF
TRBJ2-1 | TRBD1 | TRBV7-9 | . | TGTGCCAGCAGCTTATGGGACAGGGGCCGCAACATCAATGAGCAGTTCTTC | CASSLWDRGRNINEQFF
TRBJ1-1 | . | TRBV21-1 | once | TGTGCCAGCAGCTCACCCGAGGAGAACACTGAAGCTTTCTTT | CASSSPEENTEAFF
TRBJ2-7 | TRBD1 | TRBV5-1 | . | TGCGCCAGCAGCTTGGATCAACAGGGGCGCGGGCAGTACTTC | CASSLDQQGRGQYF
TRBJ1-5 | TRBD1 | TRBV6-5 | . | TGTGCCAGCACTATAACAGGGGAGCGTCAGCCCCAGCATTTT | CASTITGERQPQHF
TRBJ1-5 | TRBD1 | TRBV10-2 | . | TGCGCCAGCAGTTTCCAGGGGGAACAGCCCCAGCATTTT | CASSFQGEQPQHF
TRBJ2-7 | . | TRBV5-1 | . | TGCGCCAGCAGCTTGGAAGGGGTCTCCTACGAGCAGTACTTC | CASSLEGVSYEQYF
TRBJ2-1 | TRBD2 | TRBV14 | . | TGTGCCAGCAGCCAAGAGCTGGGGCGGGAGAGGTACAATGAGCAGTTCTTC | CASSQELGRERYNEQFF
TRBJ2-5 | TRBD1 | TRBV6-5 | . | TGTGCCAGCAGTTCCGGGACAGGGATTCAAGAGACCCAGTACTTC | CASSSGTGIQETQYF
TRBJ2-7 | . | TRBV19 | . | TGTGCCAGTAGTACAGGACTATCATGGGATTACGAGCAGTACTTC | CASSTGLSWDYEQYF
TRBJ2-3 | TRBD1 | TRBV28 | . | TGTGCCAGCAGTTTAGGGAAGGTCAGGGGGCAGGATACGCAGTATTTT | CASSLGKVRGQDTQYF
TRBJ1-2 | . | TRBV29-1 | . | TGCAGCGTTGAAGTTGTGGGGCCGCGTGGCTACACCTTC | CSVEVVGPRGYTF
TRBJ2-1 | TRBD2 | TRBV5-4 | . | TGTGCCAGCAGCTTGACTAGCGGGTTTGCCTCCGAGGAGCAGTTCTTC | CASSLTSGFASEEQFF
TRBJ1-5 | TRBD1 | TRBV3-1/TRBV3-2 | . | TGTGCCAGCAGTTACGGGACAGCGAATCAGCCCCAGCATTTT | CASSYGTANQPQHF
TRBJ1-2 | TRBD1 | TRBV28 | . | TGTGCCAGCACAGGGGAATCGACAGGGTCGTTAGGCTACACCTTC | CASTGESTGSLGYTF
TRBJ1-1 | TRBD1 | TRBV5-4 | . | TGTGCCAGCAGCCCCTACGGGTACAGGGGGCTCACTGAAGCTTTCTTT | CASSPYGYRGLTEAFF
TRBJ1-6 | TRBD1 | TRBV7-3 | . | TGTGCCAGCAGCTCGGGACAGGCGGGATCACCCCTCCACTTT | CASSSGQAGSPLHF
TRBJ1-4 | . | TRBV2 | . | TGTGCCAGCAGCGAGCTCTCGGGTTTTAATGAAAAACTGTTTTTT | CASSELSGFNEKLFF
TRBJ1-1 | TRBD1 | TRBV18 | . | TGTGCCAGCTCACCGGACAGGGCCGCTGAAGCTTTCTTT | CASSPDRAAEAFF
TRBJ1-2 | . | TRBV28 | . | TGTGCCAGCAGACCCCTTGACAATTTCTATGGCTACACCTTC | CASRPLDNFYGYTF
TRBJ1-2 | TRBD1 | TRBV19 | . | TGTGCCAGTAGTATCCAGGGACAGGGACTACACTATGGCTACACCTTC | CASSIQGQGLHYGYTF
TRBJ1-2 | . | TRBV27 | . | TGTGCCAGCAGTTTATCTACGGGGGGCGGCTATGGCTACACCTTC | CASSLSTGGGYGYTF
TRBJ1-5 | . | TRBV18 | few | TGTGCCAGCTCATCCCAAAACAGGGACGGCAATCAGCCCCAGCATTTT | CASSSQNRDGNQPQHF
TRBJ1-5 | . | TRBV18 | few | TGTGCCAGCTCTCAGGAGGGGTATCAGCCCCAGCATTTT | CASSQEGYQPQHF
TRBJ1-5 | . | TRBV5-6 | . | TGTGCCAGCAGCTTGGGACAGATGAAGCCCCAGCATTTT | CASSLGQMKPQHF
TRBJ2-7 | . | TRBV5-4 | . | TGTGCCAGCAGCTTCCGTGGCTCGTCCTACGAGCAGTACTTC | CASSFRGSSYEQYF
TRBJ1-2 | . | TRBV9 | . | TGTGCCAGCAGGGGGGAGAGGGCGGGAGGCTACACCTTC | CASRGERAGGYTF
TRBJ2-4 | TRBD1 | TRBV28 | . | TGTGCCAGCAGTTTTGGGGCAGCCGGGACAGGGAAAAACATTCAGTACTTC | CASSFGAAGTGKNIQYF
TRBJ2-5 | TRBD1 | TRBV5-1 | . | TGCGCCAGCAGTTTGACAGGGACAGGTGGCGAGACCCAGTACTTC | CASSLTGTGGETQYF
TRBJ2-1 | TRBD1 | TRBV3-1/TRBV3-2 | once | TGTGCCAGCAGTCGCTCAGGGGGAGCCAACAATGAGCAGTTCTTC | CASSRSGGANNEQFF
TRBJ2-7 | TRBD1 | TRBV6-2/TRBV6-3 | . | TGTGCCAGCAGCCTCTGGACAGGGGGGTCCTACGAGCAGTACTTC | CASSLWTGGSYEQYF
TRBJ1-2 | . | TRBV6-5 | . | TGTGCCAGCAGTCCACGTCGGGGTTCCTATGGCTACACCTTC | CASSPRRGSYGYTF
TRBJ1-2 | . | TRBV6-5 | . | TGTGCCAGCAGTAAGCCCACAGGGCTCGGCGGGGGCTACACCTTC | CASSKPTGLGGGYTF
TRBJ1-1 | TRBD1 | TRBV6-6 | . | TGTGCCAGCAGTGACAGGGTCAGGGCTGAAGCTTTCTTT | CASSDRVRAEAFF
TRBJ1-2 | . | TRBV6-5 | few | TGTGCCAGCAGTTACGGGGCCAGCAGCTATGGCTACACCTTC | CASSYGASSYGYTF
TRBJ2-5 | . | TRBV2 | . | TGTGCCAGCGGCGGCTCCCTCCTGGAGACCCAGTACTTC | CASGGSLLETQYF
TRBJ2-2 | TRBD1 | TRBV4-2 | . | TGTGCCAGCAGCCATCCGACAGGGCCCGGGGAGCTGTTTTTT | CASSHPTGPGELFF
TRBJ1-2 | . | TRBV27 | . | TGTGCCAGCAGTGCGTCTGTCGGCGAGGGTCGAGGCTACACCTTC | CASSASVGEGRGYTF
TRBJ1-4 | TRBD1 | TRBV6-5 | few | TGTGCCAGCAGCCGTGGACAGGTTAATGAAAAACTGTTTTTT | CASSRGQVNEKLFF
TRBJ1-2 | TRBD1 | TRBV10-3 | . | TGTGCCATCAGTAACAGGGGGCCTTTTGATGGCTACACCTTC | CAISNRGPFDGYTF
TRBJ2-5 | . | TRBV29-1 | . | TGCAGCGGTGACAGTGAAGAGACCCAGTACTTC | CSGDSEETQYF
TRBJ1-5 | . | TRBV19 | . | TGTGCCACCCAGGGCGGGGTCCTCAATCAGCCCCAGCATTTT | CATQGGVLNQPQHF
TRBJ1-2 | . | TRBV5-1 | . | TGCGCCAGCAGCTTGGCCACCGGGACAACTAACTATGGCTACACCTTC | CASSLATGTTNYGYTF
TRBJ1-6 | . | TRBV10-1 | . | TGCGCCAGCAGTGAGCTAAGAAATTCACCCCTCCACTTT | CASSELRNSPLHF
TRBJ2-5 | . | TRBV19 | few | TGTGCCAGTGGAGGATACCTACCGGAGACCCAGTACTTC | CASGGYLPETQYF
TRBJ2-7 | TRBD2 | TRBV6-1 | . | TGTGCCAGCAGTGTGGGGGGGCTAGCGGGAGGTCAGCGGGCCTACGAGCAGTACTTC | CASSVGGLAGGQRAYEQYF
TRBJ1-4 | . | TRBV19 | . | TGTGCCAGTAGTATGTTCTTCGGTAATGGAAAACTGTTTTTT | CASSMFFGNGKLFF
TRBJ2-3 | . | TRBV5-6 | few | TGTGCCAGCAGCCTTGGACAGTCAGATACGCAGTATTTT | CASSLGQSDTQYF